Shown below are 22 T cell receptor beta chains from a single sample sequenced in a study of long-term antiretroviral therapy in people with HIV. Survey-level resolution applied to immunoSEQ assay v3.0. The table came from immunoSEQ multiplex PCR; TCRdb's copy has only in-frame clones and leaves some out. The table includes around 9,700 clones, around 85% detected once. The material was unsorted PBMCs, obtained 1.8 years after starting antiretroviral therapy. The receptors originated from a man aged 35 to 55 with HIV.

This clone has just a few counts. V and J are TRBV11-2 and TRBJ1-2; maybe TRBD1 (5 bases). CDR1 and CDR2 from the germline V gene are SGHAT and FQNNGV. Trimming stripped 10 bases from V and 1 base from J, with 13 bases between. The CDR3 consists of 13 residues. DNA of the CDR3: TGTGCCACCCCGGGACGGAATAACTATGGCTACACCTTC. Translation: CATPGRNNYGYTF.

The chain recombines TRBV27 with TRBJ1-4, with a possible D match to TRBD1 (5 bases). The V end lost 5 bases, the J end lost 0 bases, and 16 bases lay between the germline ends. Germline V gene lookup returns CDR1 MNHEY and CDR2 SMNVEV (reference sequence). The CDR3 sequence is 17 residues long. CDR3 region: CASSHLMTDATNEKLFF. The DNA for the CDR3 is TGTGCCAGCAGTCACCTAATGACAGACGCAACTAATGAAAAACTGTTTTTT.

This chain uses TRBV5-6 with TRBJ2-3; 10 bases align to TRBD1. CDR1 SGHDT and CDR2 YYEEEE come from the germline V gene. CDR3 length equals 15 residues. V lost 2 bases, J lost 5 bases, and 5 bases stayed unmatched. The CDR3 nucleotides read TGTGCCAGCAGCTTTAGGGACAGGGGACTAGATACGCAGTATTTT. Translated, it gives CASSFRDRGLDTQYF.

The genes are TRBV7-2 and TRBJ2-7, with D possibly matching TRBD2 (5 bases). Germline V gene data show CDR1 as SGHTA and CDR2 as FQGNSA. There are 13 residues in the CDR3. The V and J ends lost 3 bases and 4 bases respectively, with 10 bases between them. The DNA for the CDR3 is TGTGCCAGCAGCTTTGGTAGCGTATACGAGCAGTACTTC. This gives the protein CASSFGSVYEQYF.

The CDR3 here is CAWSEGRTGPQHF. CDR3 DNA sequence: TGTGCCTGGAGTGAAGGACGCACGGGGCCCCAGCATTTT. The chain has TRBV30 and TRBJ1-5; unclear D gene. Germline lookup yields CDR1 GTSNPN and CDR2 SVGIG (reference sequence). Trimming took 1 base from V and 9 from J, leaving 13 bases between them. The CDR3 runs to 13 residues.

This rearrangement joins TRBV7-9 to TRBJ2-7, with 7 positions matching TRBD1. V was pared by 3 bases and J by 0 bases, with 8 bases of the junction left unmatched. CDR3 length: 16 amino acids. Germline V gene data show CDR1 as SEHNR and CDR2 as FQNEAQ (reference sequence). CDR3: CASSFPGTVNSYEQYF. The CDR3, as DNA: TGTGCCAGCAGCTTTCCCGGGACAGTTAACTCCTACGAGCAGTACTTC.

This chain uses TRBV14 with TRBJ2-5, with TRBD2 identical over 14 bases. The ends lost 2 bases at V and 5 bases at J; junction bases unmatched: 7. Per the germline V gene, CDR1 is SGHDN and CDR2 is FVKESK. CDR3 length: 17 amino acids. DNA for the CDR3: TGTGCCAGCAGCCAACGACTAGCGGGAGGGCCTGTGGAGACCCAGTACTTC. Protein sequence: CASSQRLAGGPVETQYF.

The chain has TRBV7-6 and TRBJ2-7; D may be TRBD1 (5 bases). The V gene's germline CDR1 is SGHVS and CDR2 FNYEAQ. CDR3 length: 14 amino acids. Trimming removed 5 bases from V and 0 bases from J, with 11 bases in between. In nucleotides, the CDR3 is TGTGCCAGCAGCATTTCACAGGACTCCTACGAGCAGTACTTC. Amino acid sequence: CASSISQDSYEQYF.

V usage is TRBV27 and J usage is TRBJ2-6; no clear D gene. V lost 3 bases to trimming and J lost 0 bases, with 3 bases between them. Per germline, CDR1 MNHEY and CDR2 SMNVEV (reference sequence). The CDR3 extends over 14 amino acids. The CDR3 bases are TGTGCCAGCAGTTTTAACTCTGGGGCCAACGTCCTGACTTTC. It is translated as CASSFNSGANVLTF.

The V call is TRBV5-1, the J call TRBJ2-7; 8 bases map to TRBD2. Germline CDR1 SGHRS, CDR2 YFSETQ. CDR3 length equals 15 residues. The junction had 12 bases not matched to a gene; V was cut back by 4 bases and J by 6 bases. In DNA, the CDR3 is TGCGCCAGCAGCCCCGTCGGGACTAGGTCCGCCGAGCAGTACTTC. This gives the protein CASSPVGTRSAEQYF.

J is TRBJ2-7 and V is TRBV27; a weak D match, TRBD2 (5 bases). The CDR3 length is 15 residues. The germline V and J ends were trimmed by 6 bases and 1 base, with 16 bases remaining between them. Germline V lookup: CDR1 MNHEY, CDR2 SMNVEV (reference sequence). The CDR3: CASRTLYGVSYEQYF. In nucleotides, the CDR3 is TGTGCCAGCAGAACTCTTTACGGGGTATCCTACGAGCAGTACTTC.

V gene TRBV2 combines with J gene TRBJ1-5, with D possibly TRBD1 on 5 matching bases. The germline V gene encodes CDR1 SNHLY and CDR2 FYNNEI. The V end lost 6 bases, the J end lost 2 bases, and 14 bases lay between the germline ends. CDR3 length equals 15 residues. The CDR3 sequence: CASRVRDVGNQPQHF. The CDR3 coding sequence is TGTGCCAGCAGGGTCAGGGATGTCGGCAATCAGCCCCAGCATTTT.

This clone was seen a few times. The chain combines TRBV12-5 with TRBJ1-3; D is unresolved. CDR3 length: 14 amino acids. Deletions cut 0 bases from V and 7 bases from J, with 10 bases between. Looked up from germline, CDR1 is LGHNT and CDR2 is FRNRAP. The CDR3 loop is CASGLVGSLNTIYF. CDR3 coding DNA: TGTGCTAGTGGTTTGGTAGGTAGTTTGAACACCATATATTTT.

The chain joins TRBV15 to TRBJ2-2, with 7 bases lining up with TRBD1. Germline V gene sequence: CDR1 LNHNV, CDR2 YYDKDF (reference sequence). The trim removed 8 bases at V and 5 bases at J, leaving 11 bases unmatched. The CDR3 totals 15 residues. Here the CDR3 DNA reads TGTGCCACCCGGGGAACCGACAGGGCTACCGGGGAGCTGTTTTTT. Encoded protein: CATRGTDRATGELFF.

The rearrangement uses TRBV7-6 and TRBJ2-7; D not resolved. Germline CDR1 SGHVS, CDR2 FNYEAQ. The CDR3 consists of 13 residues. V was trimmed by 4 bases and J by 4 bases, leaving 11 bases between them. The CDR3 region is CASSSQAGYEQYF. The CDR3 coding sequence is TGTGCCAGCAGCTCCCAAGCAGGTTACGAGCAGTACTTC.

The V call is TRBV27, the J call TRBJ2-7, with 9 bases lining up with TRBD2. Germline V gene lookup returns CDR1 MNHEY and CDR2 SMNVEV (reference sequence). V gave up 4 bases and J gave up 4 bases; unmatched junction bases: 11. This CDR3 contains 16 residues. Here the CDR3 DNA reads TGTGCCAGCAGTTACTCCCCCCTAGCGGGACTGTACGAGCAGTACTTC. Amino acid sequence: CASSYSPLAGLYEQYF.

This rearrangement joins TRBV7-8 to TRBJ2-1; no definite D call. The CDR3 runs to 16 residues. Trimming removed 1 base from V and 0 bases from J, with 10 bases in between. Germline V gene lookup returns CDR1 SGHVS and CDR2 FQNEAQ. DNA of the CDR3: TGTGCCAGCAGCTTAGGCTTCACGGGCTCCTACAATGAGCAGTTCTTC. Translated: CASSLGFTGSYNEQFF.

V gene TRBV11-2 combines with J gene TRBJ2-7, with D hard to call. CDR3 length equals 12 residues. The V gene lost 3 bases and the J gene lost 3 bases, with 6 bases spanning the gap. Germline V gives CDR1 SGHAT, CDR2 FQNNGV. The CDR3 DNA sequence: TGTGCCAGCAGCTTTTTGAGCTACGAGCAGTACTTC. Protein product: CASSFLSYEQYF.

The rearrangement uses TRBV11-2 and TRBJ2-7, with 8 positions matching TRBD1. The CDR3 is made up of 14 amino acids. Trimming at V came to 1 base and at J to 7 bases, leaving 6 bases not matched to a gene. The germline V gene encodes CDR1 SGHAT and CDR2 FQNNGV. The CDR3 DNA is TGTGCCAGCAGCTTAGGGCAGGGGGCGGGGGAGCAGTACTTC. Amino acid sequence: CASSLGQGAGEQYF.

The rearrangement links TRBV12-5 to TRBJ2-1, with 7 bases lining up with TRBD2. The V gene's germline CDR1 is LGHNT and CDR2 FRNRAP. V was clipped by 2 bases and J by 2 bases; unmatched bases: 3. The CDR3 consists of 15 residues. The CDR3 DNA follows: TGTGCTAGTGGTTTGCAAAGCGGGGCCTACAATGAGCAGTTCTTC. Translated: CASGLQSGAYNEQFF.

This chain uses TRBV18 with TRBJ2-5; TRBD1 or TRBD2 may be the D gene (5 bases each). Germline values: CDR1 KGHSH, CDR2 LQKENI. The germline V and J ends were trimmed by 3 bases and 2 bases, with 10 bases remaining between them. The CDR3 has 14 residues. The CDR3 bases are TGTGCCAGCTCACCGAATTGGGGGCAAGAGACCCAGTACTTC. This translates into CASSPNWGQETQYF.

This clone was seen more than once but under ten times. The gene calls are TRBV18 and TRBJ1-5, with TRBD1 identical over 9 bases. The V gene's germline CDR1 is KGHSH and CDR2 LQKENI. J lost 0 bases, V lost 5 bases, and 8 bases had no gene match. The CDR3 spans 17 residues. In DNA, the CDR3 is TGTGCCAGCTCAAAGACAGGGGGGGACCATAGCAATCAGCCCCAGCATTTT. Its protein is CASSKTGGDHSNQPQHF.